This T cell receptor beta chain was identified in a study of cytotoxic CD8 clonotypes in ibrutinib-treated CLL. This clone appeared a few times. Repertoires were generated with immunoSEQ multiplex PCR, while TCRdb's copy carries only in-frame clones and drops some. The sample lists over 200,000 clones; approximately 79% were seen once. The sample was PBMCs, taken after 12 months of ibrutinib treatment. This TCR came from a human donor with chronic lymphocytic leukemia.

DNA of the CDR3: TGTGCCAGTACCCCAGGGGGCTTCGAGCAGTACTTC. Residues: CASTPGGFEQYF. The V call is TRBV19, the J call TRBJ2-7; 8 bases map to TRBD1. With 7 bases clipped from V and 6 bases from J, the junction kept 5 bases outside the gene matches. The germline gives CDR1 LNHDA, CDR2 SQIVND (reference sequence). The CDR3 has 12 amino acids.